This T cell receptor beta chain was identified during a study of OX40 agonist ivuxolimab in advanced cancers. On this clone: Its antigen is as yet unknown.

The study's findings and limits: CD4+ T cells averaged fewer expanded clones than CD8+ T cells.

Method: immunoSEQ multiplex PCR; TCRdb's copy keeps in-frame clones and lacks some. This repertoire shows about 110,000 clones, roughly 90% found once; its top ten account for around 1.2%. A history of autoimmune disease or systemic immunosuppression excluded patients. Per germline, CDR1 MNHNS and CDR2 SASEGT. Trimming shortened V by 4 bases and J by 13 bases, and 17 bases separated the two germline ends. The CDR3 is 14 amino acids. The chain recombines TRBV6-1 with TRBJ1-6; D is unclear. The source material was CD4+ or CD8+ T cells sorted from blood, sampled in a trial of the OX40 agonist ivuxolimab. This TCR was recovered from an adult with an advanced solid tumor such as melanoma, head and neck, liver or kidney cancer. In DNA form, the CDR3 reads TGTGCCAGCAGTGTTGGACGGCTTTCTGCGCCCCTCCACTTT. Translation: CASSVGRLSAPLHF.